This T cell receptor (beta chain) stems from a study of OX40 agonist ivuxolimab in advanced cancers. The study's findings and limits: The investigators did not determine what antigen specificity the expanded peripheral T cells had.

With 3 bases removed from V and 4 bases from J, the gap between germline ends came to 7 bases. CDR3 length: 14 residues. Germline V lookup: CDR1 MDHEN, CDR2 SYDVKM. Patients who had autoimmune disease history or got systemic immunosuppression were left out. Worth noting for this clone: What it binds is unknown.

Assay used: immunoSEQ multiplex PCR; TCRdb lists only in-frame clones, some missing. Of about 64,000 clones in the sample, around 84% were seen once. This clonotype was sampled from an adult with an advanced solid tumor such as melanoma, head and neck, liver or kidney cancer. The material was CD4+ or CD8+ T cells sorted from blood, obtained in a trial of the OX40 agonist ivuxolimab. V is TRBV28 and J is TRBJ2-6, with D unresolved. The CDR3 protein is CASSLERGANVLTF. The CDR3 bases are TGTGCCAGCAGTTTGGAGAGGGGGGCCAACGTCCTGACTTTC.